Listed here are 2 T cell receptor beta chains from one sample, sequenced in a study of CD8 T cells in ankylosing spondylitis. A single record per CDR3 protein comes from TCRdb applying MiXCR to the 5' RACE reads. The profile shows about 240,000 distinct CDR3 sequences, less than 10% of them singletons. Material for sequencing was blood, either unsorted or a sorted T cell fraction (not recorded which). The receptors derive from a male donor with ankylosing spondylitis or in good health (not recorded which).

In its sample, this clonotype was seen many times. V gene TRBV6-5 combines with J gene TRBJ1-1; 7 nucleotides match TRBD1. This CDR3 contains 15 residues. Trimming removed 4 bases from V and 4 bases from J; junction bases left unmatched: 9. Germline-derived CDR1 and CDR2 are MNHEY and SVGAGI. CDR3 bases: TGTGCCAGCAGTTGTCCAACAGGGGCACCCACTGAAGCTTTCTTT. Translating gives CASSCPTGAPTEAFF.

This clonotype was counted many times. V is TRBV29-1 and J is TRBJ2-2; TRBD1 might be the D (5 bases). The CDR3 is made up of 14 amino acids. Trimming took 3 bases from V and 0 from J, leaving 8 bases between them. Germline CDR1 is SQVTM and CDR2 is ANQGSEA. Here the CDR3 reads CSVEEGANTGELFF. For the CDR3, the DNA is TGCAGCGTTGAGGAAGGGGCGAACACCGGGGAGCTGTTTTTT.